These T cell receptor beta chains were read from a single sample in a study of blood T cell repertoires in COVID-19. Using immunoSEQ multiplex PCR, the repertoire was profiled, and TCRdb retains in-frame clones only, with some absent. The profile covers 150,000 to 200,000 clones, with around 87% appearing a single time and 2.5% to 3% taken by the ten largest. The specimen was peripheral blood. Source of these receptors: a woman older than 75 with COVID-19, enrolled during active disease. Both conserved end residues are part of each CDR3. Each record gives: V gene, CDR3 protein.

>TRBV6-5
CASSPGWNQPQHF
>TRBV6-5
CASSRTGAEAFF
>TRBV28
CASEAAPGQGVQGYTF
>TRBV21-1
CASSKEEGGLTDTQYF
>TRBV28
CASSWPGNSPLHF
>TRBV18
CASSLQGSKTEAFF
>TRBV7-9
CASSSPSDRGEKLFF
>TRBV3-1/TRBV3-2
CASSPSGTPNYGYTF
>TRBV9
CATTKVGGTEAFF
>TRBV28
CASSSPGQGKETQYF
>TRBV5-4
CASSLGLDSYNEQFF
>TRBV5-1
CASSFMEGPYEQYF
>TRBV15
CATSREEQGAGNQPQHF
>TRBV5-1
CASSLDRVSEQFF